This TCR beta chain comes out of a study of CD4 T cells in relation to SARS-CoV-2 and coronaviruses. Study as a whole: Shared crossreactive spike epitopes were mapped to their HLA restriction. Overall study results and limits: Pre-pandemic and post-infection samples never came from the same donor.

This clone was observed once. No antigen is known for it. CD4+ T cells from unexposed donors were obtained before the COVID-19 pandemic (2011-2018). Naive and memory CD4+ T cell DNA was deep-sequenced without culture. Libraries were prepared by immunoSEQ multiplex PCR; TCRdb keeps only in-frame clonotypes and omits some of them. Of roughly 63,000 clones in the sample, approximately 94% were seen once. V dropped 11 bases and J dropped 6 bases, with 23 bases sitting between them. The CDR3 sequence is 14 residues long. Looked up from germline, CDR1 is MDHEN and CDR2 is SYDVKM. Specimen: naive CD4+ T cells from PBMCs. Subset: naive CD4+ T cells isolated by negative enrichment. The chain combines TRBV28 with TRBJ2-7; D not resolved. The sequence was obtained from a human donor in good health. The DNA of the CDR3 is TGTGCCGGCGGTACGGGTCCCCTCAAGGGCGAGCAGTACTTC. Residues: CAGGTGPLKGEQYF.